This T cell receptor (beta chain) is from a study of CD8+ T cells in alopecia areata. Study results and caveats: Many expanded lesional clones persisted in scalp and blood during tofacitinib.

Extracted from the samples, RNA was reverse transcribed into cDNA to serve as the sequencing template. TCRdb's copy holds only in-frame clones and misses some; the assay was immunoSEQ multiplex PCR. This sample has about 140,000 clones, with approximately 86% found just once. Trimming removed 0 bases at V and 2 bases at J, with 9 bases between. Germline lookup yields CDR1 SGHDT and CDR2 YYEEEE. The CDR3 runs 14 residues. Treatment given: oral pan-JAK inhibitor, 5-10 mg twice daily. A word on this clone: The antigen is undetermined.

The material was CD8+ T cells sorted from blood, obtained at week 4, from a patient treated with tofacitinib. The V and J genes are TRBV5-6 and TRBJ2-7; D may be TRBD2 (6 bases). This sequence was found in a human donor with alopecia areata. CDR3 residues: CASSLGGDTYEQYF. The CDR3 DNA is TGTGCCAGCAGCTTGGGCGGGGATACCTACGAGCAGTACTTC.